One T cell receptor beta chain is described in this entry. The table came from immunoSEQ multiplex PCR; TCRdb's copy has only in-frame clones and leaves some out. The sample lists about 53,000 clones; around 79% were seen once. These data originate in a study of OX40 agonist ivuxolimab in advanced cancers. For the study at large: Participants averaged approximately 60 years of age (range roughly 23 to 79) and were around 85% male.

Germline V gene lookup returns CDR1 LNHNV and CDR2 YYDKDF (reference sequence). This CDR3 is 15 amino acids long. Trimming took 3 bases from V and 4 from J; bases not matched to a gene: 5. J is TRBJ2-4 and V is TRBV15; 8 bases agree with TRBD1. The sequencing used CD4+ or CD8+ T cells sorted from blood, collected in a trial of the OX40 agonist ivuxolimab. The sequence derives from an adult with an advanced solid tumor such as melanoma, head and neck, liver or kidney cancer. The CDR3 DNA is TGTGCCACCAGCAGCCCGGGACAGGAGAAAAACATTCAGTACTTC. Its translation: CATSSPGQEKNIQYF. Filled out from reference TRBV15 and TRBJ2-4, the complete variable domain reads DAMVIQNPRYQVTQFGKPVTLSCSQTLNHNVMYWYQQKSSQAPKLLFHYYDKDFNNEADTPDNFQSRRPNTSFCFLDIRSPGLGDTAMYLCATSSPGQEKNIQYFGAGTRLSVL.